This is a list of T cell receptor beta chains from one sample in a study of cytomegalovirus exposure and HLA in healthy donors. TCRdb's copy holds only in-frame clones and misses some; the assay was immunoSEQ multiplex PCR. Of about 98,000 clones in the sample, 87% were seen once. Material: PBMCs. These receptor sequences come from a woman aged 25 to 39 in good health and CMV-seronegative. Each CDR3 is given with its conserved first and last residue. The order of the fields is V gene, clone size, D gene, J gene, CDR3 DNA, CDR3 protein. The D gene is left open where the match is weak. Some rows have no size entry. The others give once, few or many, or a class for an expanded clone.

v_call: TRBV18
clone_size: .
d_call: .
j_call: TRBJ1-2
cdr3_nt: TGTGCCAGCTCCCTTAGAGGAGACTCCTATGGCTACACCTTC
cdr3_aa: CASSLRGDSYGYTF

v_call: TRBV6-6
clone_size: .
d_call: .
j_call: TRBJ1-5
cdr3_nt: TGTGCCAGCAGTCACCCCGGCAGGGGCGATCAGCCCCAGCATTTT
cdr3_aa: CASSHPGRGDQPQHF

v_call: TRBV4-2
clone_size: .
d_call: TRBD1
j_call: TRBJ1-3
cdr3_nt: TGTGCCAGCAGCCGACTGCAGGGGGCGGGATCTTCTGGAAACACCATATATTTT
cdr3_aa: CASSRLQGAGSSGNTIYF

v_call: TRBV5-1
clone_size: .
d_call: .
j_call: TRBJ1-1
cdr3_nt: TGCGCCAGCAGCTTGGCGACGGGGAACACTGAAGCTTTCTTT
cdr3_aa: CASSLATGNTEAFF

v_call: TRBV27
clone_size: .
d_call: .
j_call: TRBJ2-2
cdr3_nt: TGTGCCAGCAGTTTACTCGTTCGGTCGAACACCGGGGAGCTGTTTTTT
cdr3_aa: CASSLLVRSNTGELFF

v_call: TRBV10-3
clone_size: .
d_call: TRBD1
j_call: TRBJ2-3
cdr3_nt: TGTGCCATCAGTGGACAGGGGAAAGATACGCAGTATTTT
cdr3_aa: CAISGQGKDTQYF

v_call: TRBV29-1
clone_size: once
d_call: .
j_call: TRBJ2-3
cdr3_nt: TGCAGCGTTGATGGGGGGAGAGATACGCAGTATTTT
cdr3_aa: CSVDGGRDTQYF

v_call: TRBV6-6
clone_size: once
d_call: TRBD1
j_call: TRBJ1-5
cdr3_nt: TGTGCCAGCAGTTACGGACAGGGCCCCAATCAGCCCCAGCATTTT
cdr3_aa: CASSYGQGPNQPQHF

v_call: TRBV7-9
clone_size: once
d_call: .
j_call: TRBJ1-4
cdr3_nt: TGTGCCAGCAGCTTACAAAACATGGGAGGGGAAGGACTGTTTTTT
cdr3_aa: CASSLQNMGGEGLFF

v_call: TRBV19
clone_size: .
d_call: TRBD2
j_call: TRBJ2-1
cdr3_nt: TGTGCCAGTAGTCAGCGGGAGCACAATGAGCAGTTCTTC
cdr3_aa: CASSQREHNEQFF

v_call: TRBV28
clone_size: .
d_call: .
j_call: TRBJ2-1
cdr3_nt: TGTGCCAGCAGTTTGCCTAGGAGGGCCGGGAATGAGCAGTTCTTC
cdr3_aa: CASSLPRRAGNEQFF

v_call: TRBV19
clone_size: .
d_call: .
j_call: TRBJ2-7
cdr3_nt: TGTGCCAGTAGTACAGGGTACAGCTACGAGCAGTACTTC
cdr3_aa: CASSTGYSYEQYF

v_call: TRBV5-1
clone_size: few
d_call: TRBD1
j_call: TRBJ2-5
cdr3_nt: TGCGCCAGCAGCCCGACAGGGACGAAAGAGACCCAGTACTTC
cdr3_aa: CASSPTGTKETQYF

v_call: TRBV5-4
clone_size: .
d_call: .
j_call: TRBJ1-4
cdr3_nt: TGTGCCAGCAGCGGAGGAGGGGCAGCTAATGAAAAACTGTTTTTT
cdr3_aa: CASSGGGAANEKLFF

v_call: TRBV6-6
clone_size: few
d_call: .
j_call: TRBJ1-5
cdr3_nt: TGTGCCAGCAAACAGGGCCAGGGCAATCAGCCCCAGCATTTT
cdr3_aa: CASKQGQGNQPQHF

v_call: TRBV6-1
clone_size: .
d_call: TRBD1
j_call: TRBJ2-5
cdr3_nt: TGTGCCAGCAGTGCTGACCTCTATCCGGGACAGGTCGGTCTCCAAGGGTCCCAGTACTTC
cdr3_aa: CASSADLYPGQVGLQGSQYF

v_call: TRBV30
clone_size: .
d_call: .
j_call: TRBJ2-7
cdr3_nt: TGTGCCCGGAGGGTGGTACGTAGGAGCTCCTACGAGCAGTACTTC
cdr3_aa: CARRVVRRSSYEQYF

v_call: TRBV5-4
clone_size: once
d_call: TRBD1
j_call: TRBJ2-7
cdr3_nt: TGTGCCACAGGACAGGGGGGAGGCGAGCAGTACTTC
cdr3_aa: CATGQGGGEQYF

v_call: TRBV7-2
clone_size: .
d_call: .
j_call: TRBJ1-4
cdr3_nt: TGTGCCAGCAGCTACCTTAGTGAAAAACTGTTTTTT
cdr3_aa: CASSYLSEKLFF

v_call: TRBV9
clone_size: .
d_call: .
j_call: TRBJ1-1
cdr3_nt: TGTGCCAGCAGCGTAGATGTCAGGGCGAACGCTGAAGCTTTCTTT
cdr3_aa: CASSVDVRANAEAFF

v_call: TRBV28
clone_size: .
d_call: TRBD1
j_call: TRBJ2-7
cdr3_nt: TGTGCCAGCACCTCCCCGGGGACAGGGGCCTACGAGCAGTACTTC
cdr3_aa: CASTSPGTGAYEQYF

v_call: TRBV18
clone_size: .
d_call: .
j_call: TRBJ1-2
cdr3_nt: TGTGCCAGCTCACCAGTGGAGAACTATGGCTACACCTTC
cdr3_aa: CASSPVENYGYTF

v_call: TRBV9
clone_size: .
d_call: TRBD1
j_call: TRBJ2-2
cdr3_nt: TGTGCCAGCAGCGTAGTGGGAACAGGGGGTGTGAACACCGGGGAGCTGTTTTTT
cdr3_aa: CASSVVGTGGVNTGELFF

v_call: TRBV28
clone_size: .
d_call: .
j_call: TRBJ1-2
cdr3_nt: TGTGCCAGCAGCCCCTGGGGGCAGGGTACCTATGGCTACACCTTC
cdr3_aa: CASSPWGQGTYGYTF

v_call: TRBV7-9
clone_size: .
d_call: .
j_call: TRBJ2-5
cdr3_nt: TGTGCCAGCAGCGCACCCCAGCGGACCCAGTACTTC
cdr3_aa: CASSAPQRTQYF

v_call: TRBV19
clone_size: .
d_call: .
j_call: TRBJ2-3
cdr3_nt: TGTGCCAGTACCCTCCTCGGGACTAGCACAGATACGCAGTATTTT
cdr3_aa: CASTLLGTSTDTQYF

v_call: TRBV2
clone_size: .
d_call: .
j_call: TRBJ1-5
cdr3_nt: TGTGCCAGCAGTTTACGGACAGTTATGGATTATAGCAATCAGCCCCAGCATTTT
cdr3_aa: CASSLRTVMDYSNQPQHF

v_call: TRBV18
clone_size: .
d_call: .
j_call: TRBJ1-2
cdr3_nt: TGTGCCAGCTCACCACCGGGGGAGGGATATGGCTACACCTTC
cdr3_aa: CASSPPGEGYGYTF

v_call: TRBV5-1
clone_size: .
d_call: TRBD1
j_call: TRBJ2-1
cdr3_nt: TGCGCCAGCAGCCTAGGACAGGTCGAACCCAATGAGCAGTTCTTC
cdr3_aa: CASSLGQVEPNEQFF

v_call: TRBV27
clone_size: .
d_call: .
j_call: TRBJ2-7
cdr3_nt: TGTGCCAGCAGTTTGAGGGCTAGTACATACGAGCAGTACTTC
cdr3_aa: CASSLRASTYEQYF

v_call: TRBV11-2
clone_size: .
d_call: .
j_call: TRBJ2-3
cdr3_nt: TGTGCCAGCAGCTACCCCGGGGTTACAGATACGCAGTATTTT
cdr3_aa: CASSYPGVTDTQYF

v_call: TRBV28
clone_size: .
d_call: TRBD2
j_call: TRBJ2-3
cdr3_nt: TGTGCCAGCAGACAAAGCGGGAGTAGGGCAGATACGCAGTATTTT
cdr3_aa: CASRQSGSRADTQYF

v_call: TRBV5-1
clone_size: .
d_call: TRBD1
j_call: TRBJ2-5
cdr3_nt: TGCGCCAGCAGCCCTGGACAGGGGGCACAAGAGACCCAGTACTTC
cdr3_aa: CASSPGQGAQETQYF

v_call: TRBV7-2
clone_size: .
d_call: TRBD2
j_call: TRBJ2-1
cdr3_nt: TGTGCCAGCAGCTTCCCGGGACTAGCGGCCTATAATGAGCAGTTCTTC
cdr3_aa: CASSFPGLAAYNEQFF

v_call: TRBV5-1
clone_size: .
d_call: .
j_call: TRBJ1-2
cdr3_nt: TGCGCCAGCAGCTTGGGGCAGATCCTTCCGCCAGGGAACTATGGCTACACCTTC
cdr3_aa: CASSLGQILPPGNYGYTF

v_call: TRBV29-1
clone_size: .
d_call: .
j_call: TRBJ2-3
cdr3_nt: TGCAGCGCCGCTAAGCAGGGAGATACGCAGTATTTT
cdr3_aa: CSAAKQGDTQYF

v_call: TRBV6-4
clone_size: once
d_call: .
j_call: TRBJ2-2
cdr3_nt: TGTGCCAGCAGTGAACAGGGCCCCGGGGAGCTGTTTTTT
cdr3_aa: CASSEQGPGELFF

v_call: TRBV10-3
clone_size: .
d_call: TRBD1
j_call: TRBJ2-7
cdr3_nt: TGTGCCACGGTACGACAGGGGGCCTACGAGCAGTACTTC
cdr3_aa: CATVRQGAYEQYF

v_call: TRBV28
clone_size: .
d_call: .
j_call: TRBJ2-7
cdr3_nt: TGTGCCAGCAGTTTATCGGGTACCCTCCTCTACGAGCAGTACTTC
cdr3_aa: CASSLSGTLLYEQYF

v_call: TRBV28
clone_size: .
d_call: .
j_call: TRBJ2-4
cdr3_nt: TGTGCCAGCAGTTTAGCGGGGGCTGCAGCCAAAAACATTCAGTACTTC
cdr3_aa: CASSLAGAAAKNIQYF

v_call: TRBV15
clone_size: .
d_call: .
j_call: TRBJ1-2
cdr3_nt: TGTGCCACCAGCAGAGATCACGGTGGTCCTTATGGCTACACCTTC
cdr3_aa: CATSRDHGGPYGYTF

v_call: TRBV7-2
clone_size: medium-sized
d_call: TRBD1
j_call: TRBJ1-2
cdr3_nt: TGTGCCAGCAGCCCCTCTACAGGGGGCTATGGCTACACCTTC
cdr3_aa: CASSPSTGGYGYTF

v_call: TRBV12-5
clone_size: .
d_call: .
j_call: TRBJ1-1
cdr3_nt: TGTGCTAGTGGCCCTCCGACGGAGCTGGACTCCGAAGCTTTCTTT
cdr3_aa: CASGPPTELDSEAFF

v_call: TRBV12-5
clone_size: .
d_call: .
j_call: TRBJ2-2
cdr3_nt: TGTGCTAGTGGACTTCAGGGGTCGAACACCGGGGAGCTGTTTTTT
cdr3_aa: CASGLQGSNTGELFF

v_call: TRBV18
clone_size: .
d_call: TRBD1
j_call: TRBJ1-2
cdr3_nt: TGTGCCAGCTCGTATGGAACAGGGGGCGATGGCTACACCTTC
cdr3_aa: CASSYGTGGDGYTF

v_call: TRBV9
clone_size: .
d_call: TRBD2
j_call: TRBJ2-7
cdr3_nt: TGTGCCAGCAGCGGGGGTAATAGCGGGAGGCTACGTGACGAGCAGTACTTC
cdr3_aa: CASSGGNSGRLRDEQYF